This TCR beta chain was captured by sequencing in a study of T cells after yellow fever vaccination. Study-level findings and limits: Only a minor proportion of clonotypes was detected across both CD4 and CD8 compartments. Compared with primary, the secondary response was weaker and peaked at day 5, not 15. Boosting was followed by the reappearance of most primary-vaccination clones (under 97% CD4, around 91% CD8).

Germline CDR1 reads SNHLY; CDR2 reads FYNNEI. Trimming took 6 bases from V and 3 from J, leaving 6 bases between them. The CDR3 totals 12 residues. A universal primer site and UMIs were added as TCR cDNA was made by 5'RACE template switching. TCRdb re-called the 5' RACE reads with MiXCR, one entry per CDR3 protein. The sample includes more than 75,000 distinct CDR3 sequences, 8.9% seen only once; the top ten take 15% to 20%. This receptor was identified in a man between 18 and 35 years old who received the YFV17D yellow fever vaccine. The J gene is TRBJ2-1, the V gene TRBV2; D not resolved. The sample was CD8+ T cells not binding an NS4B(214-222) dextramer, sorted from PBMCs, taken roughly 14 days after the first yellow fever vaccination. The CDR3, as DNA: TGTGCCAGCAGCGGATACTACAATGAGCAGTTCTTC. Protein product: CASSGYYNEQFF. The entire variable domain, with the rest obtained from reference TRBV2 and TRBJ2-1, is as follows: EPEVTQTPSHQVTQMGQEVILRCVPISNHLYFYWYRQILGQKVEFLVSFYNNEISEKSEIFDDQFSVERPDGSNFTLKIRSTKLEDSAMYFCASSGYYNEQFFGPGTRLTVL.